These T cell receptor beta chains were read from a single sample in a study of identical twins. Using its own MiXCR run on the 5' RACE reads, TCRdb lists one record per CDR3 protein. The sample holds roughly 470,000 distinct CDR3 sequences; 13% to 15% are singletons and the top ten take approximately 0.9%. These same data were also listed under a study on yellow fever vaccine responses in identical twins.

Sequenced material: CD4+ T cells sorted from blood. These receptors were obtained from a woman younger than 30 in good health. The CDR3 runs from the conserved cysteine through the conserved F or W. D genes are given only for firm matches. Only part of the rows carry a size: once, few, many, or a class if the clone is expanded.

D gene: -; clone size: -; J gene: TRBJ2-7; V gene: TRBV19; CDR3 DNA: TGTGCCAGTAGTAATCGGAGGGGCTCCTACGAGCAGTACTTC; CDR3 protein: CASSNRRGSYEQYF
D gene: TRBD2; clone size: -; J gene: TRBJ2-2; V gene: TRBV7-3; CDR3 DNA: TGTGCCAGCAGCCCGACTAGCGGGGGGCCGAACACCGGGGAGCTGTTTTTT; CDR3 protein: CASSPTSGGPNTGELFF
D gene: -; clone size: -; J gene: TRBJ2-1; V gene: TRBV5-1; CDR3 DNA: TGCGCCAGCAGCTTGGGAGTCTACATGGGGGATGAGCAGTTCTTC; CDR3 protein: CASSLGVYMGDEQFF
D gene: TRBD1; clone size: few; J gene: TRBJ2-2; V gene: TRBV29-1; CDR3 DNA: TGCAGCGTTGGTACAGGGGGCTTATACGGGGAGCTGTTTTTT; CDR3 protein: CSVGTGGLYGELFF
D gene: -; clone size: many; J gene: TRBJ2-3; V gene: TRBV7-2; CDR3 DNA: TGTGCCAGCAGCTGGAGTCCTAGCACAGATACGCAGTATTTT; CDR3 protein: CASSWSPSTDTQYF
D gene: TRBD1; clone size: few; J gene: TRBJ2-2; V gene: TRBV6-1; CDR3 DNA: TGTGCCAGCAACCCGGACAGGGGGCTTTTTGGGGAGCTGTTTTTT; CDR3 protein: CASNPDRGLFGELFF
D gene: -; clone size: few; J gene: TRBJ2-2; V gene: TRBV9; CDR3 DNA: TGTGCCAGCAGCGCAACTGGGGTCACCGGGGAGCTGTTTTTT; CDR3 protein: CASSATGVTGELFF
D gene: TRBD1; clone size: -; J gene: TRBJ2-5; V gene: TRBV29-1; CDR3 DNA: TGCAGCGTTGAAGATCGGGCAGGGGGCAGAGAGACCCAGTACTTC; CDR3 protein: CSVEDRAGGRETQYF
D gene: -; clone size: many; J gene: TRBJ2-3; V gene: TRBV12-3/TRBV12-4; CDR3 DNA: TGTGCCAGCAGTTTTTCTGTTGAGCGCACAGATACGCAGTATTTT; CDR3 protein: CASSFSVERTDTQYF
D gene: TRBD1; clone size: -; J gene: TRBJ2-7; V gene: TRBV29-1; CDR3 DNA: TGCAGCGCAGTTGGACAGGGGGGACACGAGCAGTACTTC; CDR3 protein: CSAVGQGGHEQYF
D gene: TRBD1; clone size: few; J gene: TRBJ1-1; V gene: TRBV7-8; CDR3 DNA: TGTGCCAGCAGCCCAGACAGGGGAAAGACTGAAGCTTTCTTT; CDR3 protein: CASSPDRGKTEAFF
D gene: TRBD1; clone size: few; J gene: TRBJ1-4; V gene: TRBV12-3/TRBV12-4; CDR3 DNA: TGTGCCAGTAGAGGGGGCAGGGGAACAACTAATGAAAAACTGTTTTTT; CDR3 protein: CASRGGRGTTNEKLFF
D gene: -; clone size: few; J gene: TRBJ2-1; V gene: TRBV5-1; CDR3 DNA: TGCGCCAGCAGCTTGGCCAATGCTGGGGCCGGGGAGCAGTTCTTC; CDR3 protein: CASSLANAGAGEQFF
D gene: TRBD1; clone size: few; J gene: TRBJ2-7; V gene: TRBV10-3; CDR3 DNA: TGTGCCATCTGGAACAGGGGATCCTACGAGCAGTACTTC; CDR3 protein: CAIWNRGSYEQYF
D gene: -; clone size: few; J gene: TRBJ2-4; V gene: TRBV27; CDR3 DNA: TGTGCCAGCAGTAACCGCCAGGGCAGCATTCAGTACTTC; CDR3 protein: CASSNRQGSIQYF
D gene: -; clone size: many; J gene: TRBJ1-1; V gene: TRBV19; CDR3 DNA: TGTGCCAGTAGTATAGTTCCGGGCGCAGGGACTGAAGCTTTCTTT; CDR3 protein: CASSIVPGAGTEAFF
D gene: TRBD1; clone size: few; J gene: TRBJ2-7; V gene: TRBV20-1; CDR3 DNA: TGCAGTGCTATTCGGCCGGGACAGGGGGACGAGCAGTACTTC; CDR3 protein: CSAIRPGQGDEQYF
D gene: -; clone size: few; J gene: TRBJ2-7; V gene: TRBV20-1; CDR3 DNA: TGCAGTGCTAGACGGGATTCACTCTACGAGCAGTACTTC; CDR3 protein: CSARRDSLYEQYF
D gene: -; clone size: -; J gene: TRBJ2-7; V gene: TRBV15; CDR3 DNA: TGTGCCACCAGCAGAGATTATTCAGCTAGATCCGAGCAGTACTTC; CDR3 protein: CATSRDYSARSEQYF
D gene: -; clone size: -; J gene: TRBJ1-1; V gene: TRBV12-3/TRBV12-4; CDR3 DNA: TGTGCCAGCACTTTCGGGAACACTGAAGCTTTCTTT; CDR3 protein: CASTFGNTEAFF
D gene: -; clone size: -; J gene: TRBJ2-3; V gene: TRBV10-3; CDR3 DNA: TGTGCCATCAGTGGGGCTAGCACAGATACGCAGTATTTT; CDR3 protein: CAISGASTDTQYF
D gene: TRBD2; clone size: -; J gene: TRBJ2-4; V gene: TRBV6-1; CDR3 DNA: TGTGCCAGCGACCGCGGGGGATCTGAAAACATTCAGTACTTC; CDR3 protein: CASDRGGSENIQYF
D gene: TRBD2; clone size: few; J gene: TRBJ2-1; V gene: TRBV6-5; CDR3 DNA: TGTGCCAGCAGTTATCTAGCGGGAGGGCCAAAGGGGCAGTTCTTC; CDR3 protein: CASSYLAGGPKGQFF
D gene: -; clone size: -; J gene: TRBJ1-2; V gene: TRBV6-2/TRBV6-3; CDR3 DNA: TGTGCCAGCAGCCCCCCGGCGTGGGGGGGGTATGGCTACACCTTC; CDR3 protein: CASSPPAWGGYGYTF
D gene: -; clone size: -; J gene: TRBJ2-5; V gene: TRBV20-1; CDR3 DNA: TGCAGTGCTAGAGATTCCCTTCACAGGCAAGAGACCCAGTACTTC; CDR3 protein: CSARDSLHRQETQYF
D gene: TRBD2; clone size: few; J gene: TRBJ2-2; V gene: TRBV10-3; CDR3 DNA: TGTGCCATCAAGGGACTAGCGGATTTTAACACCGGGGAGCTGTTTTTT; CDR3 protein: CAIKGLADFNTGELFF
D gene: -; clone size: few; J gene: TRBJ2-1; V gene: TRBV6-1; CDR3 DNA: TGTGCCAGCATCGAACAGAGCTCCTACAATGAGCAGTTCTTC; CDR3 protein: CASIEQSSYNEQFF
D gene: -; clone size: few; J gene: TRBJ2-5; V gene: TRBV7-2; CDR3 DNA: TGTGCCAGCAGCCACCCAATCGGGACCCAGTACTTC; CDR3 protein: CASSHPIGTQYF
D gene: TRBD1; clone size: many; J gene: TRBJ2-2; V gene: TRBV29-1; CDR3 DNA: TGCAGCGTCCAGGGGGCCGGGGAGCTGTTTTTT; CDR3 protein: CSVQGAGELFF
D gene: -; clone size: -; J gene: TRBJ2-5; V gene: TRBV15; CDR3 DNA: TGTGCCACCAGCCGAAAGGGAGAGACCCAGTACTTC; CDR3 protein: CATSRKGETQYF
D gene: TRBD2; clone size: few; J gene: TRBJ2-3; V gene: TRBV25-1; CDR3 DNA: TGTGCCAGCACCACGACTAGCGGGGGGGCAGATACGCAGTATTTT; CDR3 protein: CASTTTSGGADTQYF
D gene: -; clone size: -; J gene: TRBJ2-5; V gene: TRBV7-9; CDR3 DNA: TGTGCCAGCAGCTTACTCCCGGAGGGGCAGACCCAGTACTTC; CDR3 protein: CASSLLPEGQTQYF